These 11 T cell receptor beta chains share one sample of origin, sequenced in a study of cytomegalovirus exposure and HLA in healthy donors. Primers: 60 Vbeta forward and 13 Jbeta reverse. Only in-frame clones appear in the TCRdb table, and some are missing; sequencing was by immunoSEQ multiplex PCR. Of about 140,000 clones in the sample, 66% were seen once. The specimen was PBMCs. These TCRs come from a human donor in good health.

V and J are TRBV27 and TRBJ2-7, with TRBD2 as a possible D gene (6 bases). V gave up 5 bases and J gave up 3 bases, with 17 bases separating them. The CDR3 has 15 amino acids. The germline gives CDR1 MNHEY, CDR2 SMNVEV (reference sequence). DNA for the CDR3: TGTGCCAGCAGTCCAAGACTAGTTTCGGGCTACGAGCAGTACTTC. Translated: CASSPRLVSGYEQYF.

This rearrangement joins TRBV18 to TRBJ2-2; D perhaps matches TRBD1 (6 bases). This CDR3 region has 19 residues. CDR1 and CDR2 from the germline V gene are KGHSH and LQKENI. The V end lost 0 bases, the J end lost 0 bases, and 17 bases lay between the germline ends. In DNA, the CDR3 is TGTGCCAGCTCACCACCGAGGCCGACAGGCACCCCGAACACCGGGGAGCTGTTTTTT. Amino acids: CASSPPRPTGTPNTGELFF. Based on the CDR3 plus reference TRBV18 and TRBJ2-2, the full variable domain is NAGVMQNPRHLVRRRGQEARLRCSPMKGHSHVYWYRQLPEEGLKFMVYLQKENIIDESGMPKERFSAEFPKEGPSILRIQQVVRGDSAAYFCASSPPRPTGTPNTGELFFGEGSRLTVL.

In this sample, this clone turned up a few times. The gene calls are TRBV19 and TRBJ2-5; 7 nucleotides line up with TRBD1. Germline V CDR1 and CDR2: LNHDA, SQIVND (reference sequence). V lost 7 bases, J lost 6 bases, and 11 bases stayed unmatched. This CDR3 has 14 amino acids. The CDR3 reads CASTSTGKRKTQYF. The CDR3 DNA reads TGTGCCAGTACCTCGACAGGGAAGAGAAAGACCCAGTACTTC.

The chain recombines TRBV7-2 with TRBJ2-5, with a weak D call TRBD1 (7 bases). CDR1 and CDR2 from the germline V gene are SGHTA and FQGNSA. The CDR3 has 15 amino acids. Trimming took 1 base from V and 5 from J, leaving 14 bases between them. Here the CDR3 DNA reads TGTGCCAGCAGCTTAGAGCCAGGGGGGTGGGAGACCCAGTACTTC. As protein: CASSLEPGGWETQYF.

This chain uses TRBV27 with TRBJ2-7; TRBD1 might be the D (5 bases). The length of the CDR3 is 13 residues. The germline V and J ends were trimmed by 3 bases and 5 bases, with 11 bases remaining between them. Germline V lookup: CDR1 MNHEY, CDR2 SMNVEV (reference sequence). CDR3 amino acids: CASSFSPRDEQYF. In DNA form, the CDR3 reads TGTGCCAGCAGTTTTTCCCCCAGGGACGAGCAGTACTTC.

The chain recombines TRBV19 with TRBJ1-5, with TRBD1 identical over 7 bases. CDR1 and CDR2 (germline): LNHDA, SQIVND (reference sequence). This CDR3 spans 17 amino acids. The trim removed 3 bases at V and 0 bases at J, leaving 8 bases unmatched. In nucleotides, the CDR3 is TGTGCCAGTAGTATCTGGGACAGATCCGATAGCAATCAGCCCCAGCATTTT. This translates into CASSIWDRSDSNQPQHF.

Concerning this clone itself: The junction and the germline gene differ at one end; a read error may be behind it. The V gene is TRBV6-5, the J gene TRBJ2-7; 10 bases match TRBD1. CDR3 size: 15 residues. From germline, CDR1 is MNHEY and CDR2 SVGAGI. CDR3 bases: TGTGCCAGCAGATACTCCCGGGACAGGGGCCCCTTTCAGTACTTC. Its translation is CASRYSRDRGPFQYF.

The gene calls are TRBV28 and TRBJ2-5, with TRBD1 identical over 7 bases. Germline CDR1 MDHEN, CDR2 SYDVKM. V was pared by 5 bases and J by 6 bases, with 6 bases of the junction left unmatched. CDR3 length: 13 amino acids. The DNA for the CDR3 is TGTGCCAGCAGTACCGGGACAGTTCAGACCCAGTACTTC. As protein: CASSTGTVQTQYF.

The chain joins TRBV23-1 to TRBJ2-7, with 10 bases fitting TRBD2. TRBV23-1 is assigned to the ORF class and has an uncertain function. There are 11 residues in the CDR3. With V trimmed by 10 bases and J by 6 bases, 3 bases remained unmatched. CDR3 residues: CATGTSVEQYF. The DNA for the CDR3 is TGCGCCACAGGGACTAGCGTCGAGCAGTACTTC.

The V gene is TRBV6-5, the J gene TRBJ2-3; 8 positions match TRBD2. Looked up from germline, CDR1 is MNHEY and CDR2 is SVGAGI. Germline trimming cut 3 bases from V and 4 bases from J; bases unmatched to any gene: 6. This CDR3 has 15 residues. The CDR3 region is CASSYRAGVADTQYF. CDR3 nucleotides: TGTGCCAGCAGTTATCGAGCGGGAGTGGCAGATACGCAGTATTTT.

The chain recombines TRBV6-6 with TRBJ1-3; D possibly corresponds to TRBD1 (6 bases). V was pared by 5 bases and J by 1 base, with 15 bases between. In germline, CDR1 is MNHNY, CDR2 SVGAGI (reference sequence). The CDR3 has 16 amino acids. The DNA of the CDR3 is TGTGCCAGCAGTCTAAACAGGGTCCCTTCTGGAAACACCATATATTTT. It encodes CASSLNRVPSGNTIYF.